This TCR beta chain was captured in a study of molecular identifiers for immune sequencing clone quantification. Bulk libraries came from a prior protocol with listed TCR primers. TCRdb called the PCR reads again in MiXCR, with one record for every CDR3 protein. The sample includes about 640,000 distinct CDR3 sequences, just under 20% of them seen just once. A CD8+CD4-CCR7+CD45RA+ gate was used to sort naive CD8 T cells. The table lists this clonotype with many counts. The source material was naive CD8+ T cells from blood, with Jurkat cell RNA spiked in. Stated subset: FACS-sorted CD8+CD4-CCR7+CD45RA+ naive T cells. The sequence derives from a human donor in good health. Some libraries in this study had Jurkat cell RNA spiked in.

The CDR3 reads CASSLGWTGYGEQFF. The CDR3 DNA follows: TGTGCCAGCAGCTTAGGTTGGACAGGGTACGGTGAGCAGTTCTTC. This chain links TRBV7-9 with TRBJ2-1, with TRBD1 matching over 8 bases. Trimming removed 1 base from V and 9 bases from J; junction bases left unmatched: 8. This CDR3 spans 15 amino acids. The germline V gene encodes CDR1 SEHNR and CDR2 FQNEAQ (reference sequence).